This T cell receptor beta chain was obtained from a study of shared clonotypes between healthy human individuals (dated by TCRdb to the early 2020s). With respect to the entire study: Three men and two women, aged 18 to 49 years, made up the cohort. For each donor, CD4 naive and CD4 memory were each given three plates, CD8 naive was given two plates, and CD8 memory was given one plate. Blood TCR repertoires of about 5 healthy adults were deeply sequenced to estimate repertoire size and the extent of clonotype sharing between individuals. To increase sequencing depth and limit assay-specific biases, TCR repertoire library preparation and sequencing were carried out by different laboratories using diverse techniques. Leukapheresis yielded between about 0.85 and 10 billion PBMCs per donor. Results the study describes overall, beyond this receptor: Sampling was restricted to blood, and TCR repertoires in tissues likely differ from the TCR repertoires found in blood. Pairwise subsampling led to the expectation that sequencing depth would affect the degree of clonotype sharing among donors. Higher generation probabilities were observed for clonotypes shared by all four sorted-subset donors than for non-shared clonotypes. Because the study included a small number of donors, the genetic and exposure-history diversity represented was limited. Larger estimated clonotype richness was generally found for naive subsets than for memory subsets. About 5% of naive CD4, roughly 3.6% of naive CD8, about 2.4% of memory CD4, and 0.35% to 0.5% of memory CD8 clonotypes were shared across a few donors. Incomplete sequencing was indicated by rarefaction of sorted-subset datasets, despite the large sequencing depth.

V and J lose 0 bases and 0 bases, and a span of 13 bases separates them. The CDR3 has 17 amino acids, counting the end cysteine and phenylalanine. CDR3 DNA only is kept here, 51 bases in frame from base 1. The germline V gene encodes CDR1 SGDLS and CDR2 YYNGEE. Healthy HIV-negative adults with no recently reported acute infections or vaccinations were included as donors. Only Caucasian adults living in Nashville, Tennessee, USA were represented among the donors. CD4+ T cells were enriched through magnetic negative selection, after which naive cells were positively selected on CD45RA and the remaining negative fraction served as the memory subset. After blood collection by leukapheresis, PBMCs were isolated using Ficoll-Histopaque density gradient centrifugation and then cryopreserved in the vapor phase of liquid nitrogen. Analytical flow cytometry was used to check the purity and quantity of each magnetically sorted T cell population. Genomic DNA was isolated from each sorted fraction and quantified by UV absorbance on a Nanodrop 2000c.

With respect to this clone: Its recognized antigen is unknown. The sample holds no much larger clone one base away, and base qualities are not on file.

Using the deep immunoSEQ assay, multiplex PCR amplified TCR CDR3 regions from genomic DNA. Extracted genomic DNA from each cell subset was distributed evenly across all wells of several immunoSEQ 96-well plates, and each plate was treated as a replicate. For sorted subsets, roughly 200 ng genomic DNA, equal to some 28,000 T cell genomes, was loaded into each replicate PCR. The purified libraries were quantified using a Qubit 3.0 fluorometer, sized with a Bioanalyzer 2100, and then quantified again using the KAPA Library Quantification kit. A separate single-read 150-cycle Illumina NextSeq 550 flow cell was used to sequence each immunoSEQ 96-well plate. Under the source paper's analysis protocol: The immunoSEQ output contained only junctional sequences without quality scores, so filtering could not match that applied to full-length reads. To assign V/J genes and CDR3, sequences were annotated against IMGT germline references using PyIR, a Python wrapper for IgBLAST v1.9. Reads with weak V/J assignments (E-value above 1e-6), missing CDR3, stop codons, out-of-frame junctions, or ambiguous translated residues were removed. V3J clonotypes were defined by identical inferred V gene, J gene, and CDR3 amino acid sequence. Percentage overlap between repertoires was computed as shared unique clonotypes divided by the size of the smaller repertoire. Richness of each repertoire was evaluated using RTK rarefaction, the Chao1 estimator, and Recon v2.1 estimates of unobserved clonotypes. OLGA was used to compute generation probabilities for all TCRbeta clonotypes that the gDNA method yielded from a few donors. Drawn from immuneACCESS, this table holds only the in-frame rearrangements with V and J called that TCRdb kept. Clones are partly lost; checked studies trace under half to an unresolved V gene and leave the rest unexplained. V, J and clone size were drawn from that table, and D and trimming were deduced from the DNA. This sample holds about 1.5 million clones; 98% were observed only once. The ten largest clones take up roughly 0.4% of the sample.

Sequenced: naive CD4+ T cells sorted from blood. This specimen's cell subset or site label, interpreted: CD45RA+ positively selected. This TCR came from a young man in good health. The rearranged chain carries TRBV9 and TRBJ2-1, with the D gene uncertain. In nucleotide form, the sequence is TGTGCCAGCAGCGTAGGGGCAGCGCCCCACTCCTACAATGAGCAGTTCTTC. Its protein is CASSVGAAPHSYNEQFF.